One and the same sample provided the 9 T cell receptor beta chains below, sequenced in a study of shared clonotypes between healthy human individuals. TCRdb's table, derived via immunoSEQ multiplex PCR, lists solely in-frame clones and lacks some. The sample has approximately 2,000,000 clones; about nine tenths are singletons. What was sequenced was naive CD4+ T cells from PBMCs. Regarding subset: CD45RA+ positively selected. These receptors came from a man in his late teens or twenties in good health. Some clones in this sample may be carry-over from other donors' samples.

The chain uses TRBV30 and TRBJ1-2; tentatively, D is TRBD1 (6 bases). CDR3 length: 12 amino acids. The ends were cut back, 4 bases at V and 14 bases at J, with 20 bases in the middle. Germline values: CDR1 GTSNPN, CDR2 SVGIG (reference sequence). Here the CDR3 reads CAWTIGTLAKTF. The CDR3 DNA sequence: TGTGCCTGGACCATTGGGACACTAGCTAAAACCTTC. The full variable domain, its missing parts supplied by reference TRBV30 and TRBJ1-2, is SQTIHQWPATLVQPVGSPLSLECTVEGTSNPNLYWYRQAAGRGLQLLFYSVGIGQISSEVPQNLSASRPQDRQFILSSKKLLLSDSGFYLCAWTIGTLAKTFGSGTRLTVV.

V is TRBV6-5 and J is TRBJ1-5; D call uncertain. The CDR3 extends over 12 amino acids. V lost 5 bases and J 6 bases, leaving 8 bases between the germline ends. Germline-derived CDR1 and CDR2 are MNHEY and SVGAGI. CDR3 sequence: CASSEPGQPQHF. The CDR3 region has the DNA TGTGCCAGCAGTGAACCGGGTCAGCCCCAGCATTTT.

The V call is TRBV21-1, the J call TRBJ1-5. TRBV21-1 is described as a pseudogene. This CDR3 spans 15 amino acids. CDR3 sequence: CASPTREGLHQPQHF. For the CDR3, the DNA is TGTGCCAGCCCCACTCGGGAGGGGTTACATCAGCCCCAGCATTTT.

The chain joins TRBV9 to TRBJ1-2; D is possibly TRBD1 (5 bases). CDR1 SGDLS and CDR2 YYNGEE come from the germline V gene. Trimming removed 4 bases from V and 2 bases from J, with 15 bases in between. The CDR3 runs 15 residues. The CDR3 DNA reads TGTGCCAGCAGCCCTGCCCGCAGGGTGAACTATGGCTACACCTTC. It specifies CASSPARRVNYGYTF.

The chain joins TRBV28 to TRBJ1-5; D is perhaps TRBD1 (5 bases). V was clipped by 3 bases and J by 7 bases, with 19 bases between them. Germline V gene data show CDR1 as MDHEN and CDR2 as SYDVKM. The CDR3 spans 16 residues. CDR3 region: CASSFPGTASRQPQHF. DNA for the CDR3: TGTGCCAGCAGTTTCCCCGGGACGGCGTCACGGCAGCCCCAGCATTTT. Together with reference TRBV28 and TRBJ1-5, the CDR3 gives the full variable domain: DVKVTQSSRYLVKRTGEKVFLECVQDMDHENMFWYRQDPGLGLRLIYFSYDVKMKEKGDIPEGYSVSREKKERFSLILESASTNQTSMYLCASSFPGTASRQPQHFGDGTRLSIL.

The V gene is TRBV7-9, the J gene TRBJ2-7; D gene ambiguous. Germline CDR1 reads SEHNR; CDR2 reads FQNEAQ (reference sequence). There are 12 residues in the CDR3. V was pared by 1 base and J by 6 bases, with 7 bases between. CDR3: CASSLDSGEQYF. The DNA of the CDR3 is TGTGCCAGCAGCTTAGACTCCGGCGAGCAGTACTTC.

This clone was recorded only once. The chain combines TRBV25-1 with TRBJ2-3; perhaps D is TRBD1 or TRBD2 (5 bases each). Germline V gene sequence: CDR1 MGHDK, CDR2 SYGVNS. V gave up 1 base and J gave up 2 bases, with 16 bases separating them. CDR3 length: 17 amino acids. The CDR3 sequence is CASSESLGRANTDTQYF. In nucleotides, the CDR3 is TGTGCCAGCAGTGAATCTTTGGGGCGGGCAAACACAGATACGCAGTATTTT.

The chain has TRBV28 and TRBJ1-4; D is perhaps TRBD1 (6 bases). V gave up 6 bases and J gave up 6 bases, with 23 bases separating them. Germline V gives CDR1 MDHEN, CDR2 SYDVKM. This CDR3 comprises 17 residues. The DNA for the CDR3 is TGTGCCAGCAGCCCGGCGGGAACGGGGGGCTTTGATGAAAAACTGTTTTTT. Amino acids: CASSPAGTGGFDEKLFF.

The chain links TRBV5-5 to TRBJ1-2, with 10 bases identical to TRBD1. The CDR3 is 14 amino acids. V gave up 4 bases and J gave up 4 bases; unmatched junction bases: 4. CDR1 and CDR2 (germline): SGHKS, YYEKEE (reference sequence). The CDR3 nucleotides read TGTGCCAGCAGCACGAGGACAGGGGGCTATGGCTACACCTTC. The encoded protein is CASSTRTGGYGYTF.